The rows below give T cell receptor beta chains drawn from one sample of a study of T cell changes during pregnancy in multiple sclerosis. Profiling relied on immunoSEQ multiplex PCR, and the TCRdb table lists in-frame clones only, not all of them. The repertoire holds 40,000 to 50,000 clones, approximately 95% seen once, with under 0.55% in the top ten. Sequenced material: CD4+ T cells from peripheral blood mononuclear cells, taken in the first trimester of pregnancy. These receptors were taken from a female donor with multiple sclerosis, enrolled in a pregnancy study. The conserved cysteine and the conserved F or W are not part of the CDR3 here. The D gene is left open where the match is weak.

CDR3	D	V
SVVGQGYEQY	TRBD1	TRBV29-1
ASSLLAGADGELF	TRBD2	TRBV5-1
ASSPPNGLVTEAF	-	TRBV18
ASRRGTEPEKLF	TRBD1	TRBV6-6
ASSVRDGADTQY	-	TRBV6-1
ASSFGTGYNEQF	TRBD1	TRBV5-6
ASKVVDRSYEQY	-	TRBV5-1
ASSARGQGGNTIY	TRBD1	TRBV9
ASSNTGARNTEAF	TRBD1	TRBV19
AWKGRGRDHEQY	TRBD1	TRBV30
ASTSRTGNPAF	TRBD1	TRBV19
ASSSGHGIGNTEAF	-	TRBV5-1
ASSLATGGIYEQY	TRBD1	TRBV18
ASSPRGEFLSGNTIY	-	TRBV18
ASSLGTVYNEQF	-	TRBV5-1
ATSRASARGGDLTPYYYEQY	TRBD2	TRBV15
ASSLSPLAGRNSPLH	-	TRBV5-4
ASSIGATYEQY	-	TRBV19
ASSRRQGKADTQY	TRBD1	TRBV5-8
ASSPLDRGRETQY	TRBD1	TRBV7-2
ASSLDGGGLSYNEQF	TRBD2	TRBV5-1
ASSESGWRGYT	-	TRBV25-1
ASSIREPKGGSEQY	-	TRBV19
ASGEPTVSGNTIY	-	TRBV13
ASSPLHRNTEAF	-	TRBV18
ASSPGGNYEQY	-	TRBV18
ASGLAGDQPQH	-	TRBV12-5
ATSRANEKLF	-	TRBV6-5
ATTALATRSRRRVYEQY	-	TRBV19
ASSLGQGTEAF	TRBD1	TRBV18
ASSLYLRQGSTEAF	TRBD1	TRBV5-5
ASGTVYEQY	TRBD1	TRBV2
ASSGTGPRVNTEAF	TRBD1	TRBV2
ASSQDRGQGAPGELF	TRBD1	TRBV4-2
ATNWGRSYNSPLH	-	TRBV5-6
ASSLNRASMNSPLH	-	TRBV4-1
ASSEHRGQGTDTQY	TRBD1	TRBV6-1
ASSPATGAEAF	TRBD1	TRBV5-4
ASSLHGSTDTQY	-	TRBV5-6
ASSQDVGGSGEQY	-	TRBV4-2
ASNPGQHTDTQY	TRBD1	TRBV6-1
AISEPTGERNYGYT	TRBD1	TRBV10-3
ASSQIAFTGNTIY	-	TRBV6-5
ASSSRQAPTYEQY	-	TRBV19
ASSLENYYYNEQF	-	TRBV7-2
ASSLPRRGQDTQY	TRBD1	TRBV5-1
ASSEWQSTDTQY	-	TRBV10-2
ASSLDSGLDYEQY	-	TRBV5-1
ASSSDRGYEQY	TRBD1	TRBV5-6
ASSPDRGFSGANVLT	TRBD1	TRBV19
ASRATGGFYNEQF	TRBD1	TRBV6-5